A selection of T cell receptor beta chains follows, all from one sample in a study of blood T cell repertoires in COVID-19. Profiled with immunoSEQ multiplex PCR; TCRdb holds only in-frame clones, not every one. The sample includes around 400,000 clones, more than 75% of them seen just once. The specimen was peripheral blood. These receptors all come from a woman aged 25 to 39 with COVID-19, enrolled during active disease. The CDR3 runs from the conserved cysteine through the conserved F or W. The D gene is left open where the match is weak.

V,J,D,CDR3,DNA
TRBV6-6,TRBJ2-3,TRBD2,CASSQSRTSGSPDTQYF,TGTGCCAGCAGTCAAAGCCGGACTAGCGGGTCTCCAGATACGCAGTATTTT
TRBV30,TRBJ1-3,-,CAWSNRRQHSGNTIYF,TGTGCCTGGAGTAATCGGAGACAGCACTCTGGAAACACCATATATTTT
TRBV5-1,TRBJ2-3,TRBD2,CASRGGLETDTQYF,TGCGCCAGCCGCGGGGGACTTGAGACAGATACGCAGTATTTT
TRBV6-4,TRBJ2-3,TRBD2,CASSLAGDTDTQYF,TGTGCCAGCAGTTTAGCGGGAGATACAGATACGCAGTATTTT
TRBV30,TRBJ1-3,TRBD1,CAWSGGTGENTIYF,TGTGCCTGGAGCGGGGGGACAGGGGAAAACACCATATATTTT
TRBV5-5,TRBJ2-1,TRBD1,CASSREIITGETYNEQFF,TGTGCCAGCAGCCGAGAAATTATAACAGGGGAAACCTACAATGAGCAGTTCTTC
TRBV15,TRBJ2-7,-,CATSRVRGTRTNEQYF,TGTGCCACCAGCAGGGTCAGGGGTACCCGCACTAACGAGCAGTACTTC
TRBV29-1,TRBJ2-5,TRBD1,CSVKGGTGGLETQYF,TGCAGCGTTAAAGGAGGGACAGGGGGGTTAGAGACCCAGTACTTC
TRBV28,TRBJ1-6,TRBD1,CASSRLGQVSYNSPLHF,TGTGCCAGCAGCCGCCTGGGACAGGTGTCCTATAATTCACCCCTCCACTTT
TRBV25-1,TRBJ1-1,-,CASSEVRPGDTEAFF,TGTGCCAGCAGTGAAGTTAGGCCGGGAGACACTGAAGCTTTCTTT
TRBV29-1,TRBJ2-3,-,CSVPGQSWGDTQYF,TGCAGCGTCCCTGGACAGTCTTGGGGAGATACGCAGTATTTT
TRBV7-8,TRBJ2-7,-,CASRPGVSTYEQYF,TGTGCCAGCAGACCAGGGGTCTCCACCTACGAGCAGTACTTC
TRBV12-3/TRBV12-4,TRBJ2-3,-,CASSPGDTQYF,TGTGCCAGCAGCCCAGGGGATACGCAGTATTTT
TRBV10-2,TRBJ1-4,-,CASSESTIVGEKLFF,TGCGCCAGCAGTGAGTCGACTATCGTGGGAGAAAAACTGTTTTTT
TRBV28,TRBJ2-5,TRBD2,CAKEELAGVPETQYF,TGTGCCAAAGAGGAACTAGCGGGAGTTCCAGAGACCCAGTACTTC
TRBV30,TRBJ2-1,TRBD2,CAWSVSAWEGSEQFF,TGTGCCTGGAGTGTATCGGCGTGGGAGGGTAGTGAGCAGTTCTTC
TRBV14,TRBJ1-1,TRBD1,CASSRTGTARIAFF,TGTGCCAGCAGCCGCACAGGGACAGCAAGGATCGCTTTCTTT
TRBV7-3,TRBJ2-5,-,CASSFKGEETQYF,TGTGCCAGCAGCTTCAAGGGAGAAGAGACCCAGTACTTC
TRBV11-3,TRBJ2-3,-,CASSLGRSASTDTQYF,TGTGCCAGCAGCCTGGGCCGGTCGGCGAGCACAGATACGCAGTATTTT
TRBV6-5,TRBJ2-1,TRBD2,CASSLGLAGVDEQFF,TGTGCCAGCAGCTTGGGACTAGCGGGAGTGGATGAGCAGTTCTTC
TRBV2,TRBJ2-1,TRBD2,CASSVPGLAGNNEQFF,TGTGCCAGCAGTGTACCGGGACTAGCGGGGAACAATGAGCAGTTCTTC
TRBV6-5,TRBJ1-1,TRBD1,CASRRTGTEAFF,TGTGCCAGCAGGAGGACAGGCACTGAAGCTTTCTTT
TRBV4-1,TRBJ1-1,-,CASSFRGNTEAFF,TGCGCCAGCAGCTTCAGGGGGAACACTGAAGCTTTCTTT
TRBV6-2/TRBV6-3,TRBJ2-2,-,CASSYGTTNTGELFF,TGTGCCAGCAGTTACGGGACAACCAACACCGGGGAGCTGTTTTTT
TRBV6-2/TRBV6-3,TRBJ2-7,TRBD2,CASSYSRLAAALYEQYF,TGTGCCAGCAGTTACTCACGACTAGCGGCAGCCCTCTACGAGCAGTACTTC
TRBV24-1,TRBJ2-1,TRBD2,CATSDPKRERSYNEQFF,TGTGCCACCAGTGATCCTAAGCGGGAGAGATCCTACAATGAGCAGTTCTTC
TRBV2,TRBJ2-1,TRBD2,CASSGTSGSANEQFF,TGTGCCAGCAGCGGGACTAGCGGGAGCGCCAATGAGCAGTTCTTC
TRBV15,TRBJ2-7,-,CATSLSGASYEQYF,TGTGCCACCAGCCTCTCTGGGGCCTCCTACGAGCAGTACTTC
TRBV30,TRBJ1-2,TRBD1,CAWRDGQDYGYTF,TGTGCCTGGAGGGACGGACAGGACTATGGCTACACCTTC
TRBV9,TRBJ2-2,TRBD1,CASSRSGQLGGELFF,TGTGCCAGCAGCCGATCGGGACAGCTCGGTGGGGAGCTGTTTTTT
TRBV6-5,TRBJ1-6,-,CASSRRGSNSPLHF,TGTGCCAGCAGTCGTCGGGGGAGCAATTCACCCCTCCACTTT
TRBV6-5,TRBJ2-2,TRBD1,CASSYFRGQGSRELFF,TGTGCCAGCAGTTACTTCCGGGGACAGGGATCACGGGAGCTGTTTTTT
TRBV19,TRBJ2-2,-,CASSTKPTTIGELFF,TGTGCCAGTAGTACCAAACCGACAACGATCGGGGAGCTGTTTTTT
TRBV4-3,TRBJ2-1,-,CASSQDPSGFGHNEQFF,TGCGCCAGCAGCCAAGATCCCAGCGGGTTTGGCCACAATGAGCAGTTCTTC
TRBV7-3,TRBJ2-5,TRBD2,CASRQSRPGGTQYF,TGTGCCAGCCGGCAGTCCCGCCCGGGGGGGACCCAGTACTTC
TRBV5-1,TRBJ2-2,TRBD1,CASSLPPTGDTGELFF,TGCGCCAGCAGCCTCCCCCCGACAGGGGACACCGGGGAGCTGTTTTTT
TRBV7-2,TRBJ2-3,TRBD2,CASIATSGGSLNTQYF,TGTGCCAGCATAGCGACTAGCGGGGGTAGTTTGAATACGCAGTATTTT